This T cell receptor (beta chain) emerged from a study of blood T cell repertoires in COVID-19 (dated by TCRdb to 2020 to 2021). About the full investigation: The collaborator samples originated in the United States, Italy and Spain and spanned the acute and convalescent phases of COVID-19. The prospective study material was composed of cDNA or gDNA derived from T cells, B-cell-depleted T cells, or PBMCs. The dataset comprised deeply sampled blood TCRbeta repertoires from subjects exposed to, actively infected with, or recovered from COVID-19. The repertoires were released in a freely available public database intended as a resource for research on the immune response to SARS-CoV-2. The samples were drawn from two sources: the first 160 participants of the ongoing ImmuneRACE study, and 1,000 to 1,500 subjects contributed by 6 global collaborators. The sample metadata nearly always contained a de-identified subject ID, COVID-19 status, age in years and sex. HLA class I and class II types, where available, came from metadata supplied by the sample provider rather than from assay-based typing. Beyond this particular receptor, the publication reports: The amount of clinical and demographic metadata varied by source and participant and was provided uncurated.

TCRbeta CDR3 regions were amplified from genomic DNA by means of the immunoSEQ Assay, a bias-controlled multiplex PCR. Regarding the original processing steps: The number of nucleated cells in each sample was estimated by amplification of reference gene primers within the assay. To quantify the absolute abundance of each unique TCRbeta CDR3 rearrangement, sequence reads were collapsed and filtered. For each sample, productive Simpson clonality was calculated as the square root of Simpson's diversity index over productive rearrangements. This is the immuneACCESS table as TCRdb keeps it, with only in-frame sequences that have V and J called. A part of the clones is gone; compared with another copy, unresolved V genes explain less than half, and the rest is unexplained. D and trimming come from the DNA, and the V and J calls and clone size come from that table. In this sample the table shows fewer than 400,000 clones, about 85% of which occur a single time. Clones ranked in the top ten supply roughly 3.4% of the sample.

Concerning this clone: Which antigen it targets is not known. No base qualities exist here, and no much larger clone lies one base off it.

Each collaborating institution followed its own protocols to collect whole blood in K2EDTA tubes. For TCRbeta analysis, collaborator samples were shipped as frozen whole blood, as isolated PBMCs, or as DNA extracted from either sample type. Sequences MNHNY (CDR1) and SVGAGI (CDR2) are obtained from the germline V gene (reference sequence). The CDR3 has 14 amino acids, counting the end cysteine and phenylalanine. The retained sequence is limited to the CDR3, 42 bases, with the frame set at the first base. Trimming removed 9 bases from V and 2 bases from J; the gene matches leave 8 bases unexplained. Sequencing was performed on peripheral blood. The V and J segments used are TRBV6-6 and TRBJ2-3; 7 junctional bases match TRBD2. The sequence derives from a woman aged 18-29 years with acute or convalescent COVID-19. The DNA is TGTGCCAGTCAAGCGGGGTCGGACACAGATACGCAGTATTTT. It translates as CASQAGSDTDTQYF.